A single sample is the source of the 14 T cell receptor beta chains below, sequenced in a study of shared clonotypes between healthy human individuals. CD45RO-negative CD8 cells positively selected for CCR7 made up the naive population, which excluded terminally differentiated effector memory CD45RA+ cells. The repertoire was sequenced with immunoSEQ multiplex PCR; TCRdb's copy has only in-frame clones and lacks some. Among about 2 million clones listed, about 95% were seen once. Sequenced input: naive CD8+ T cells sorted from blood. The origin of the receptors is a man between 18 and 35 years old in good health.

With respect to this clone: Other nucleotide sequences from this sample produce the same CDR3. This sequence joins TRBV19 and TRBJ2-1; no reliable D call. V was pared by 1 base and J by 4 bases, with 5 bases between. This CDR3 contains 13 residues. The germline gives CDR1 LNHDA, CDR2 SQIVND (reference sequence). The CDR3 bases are TGTGCCAGTAGTATAGGGCAGTACAATGAGCAGTTCTTC. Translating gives CASSIGQYNEQFF.

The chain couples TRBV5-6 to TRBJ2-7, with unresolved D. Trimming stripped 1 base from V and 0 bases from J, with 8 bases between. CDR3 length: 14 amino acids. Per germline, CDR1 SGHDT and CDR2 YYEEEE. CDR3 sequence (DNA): TGTGCCAGCAGCTTGATGCTAGTCTCCTACGAGCAGTACTTC. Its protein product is CASSLMLVSYEQYF. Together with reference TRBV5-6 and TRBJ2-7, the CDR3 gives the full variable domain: DAGVTQSPTHLIKTRGQQVTLRCSPKSGHDTVSWYQQALGQGPQFIFQYYEEEERQRGNFPDRFSGHQFPNYSSELNVNALLLGDSALYLCASSLMLVSYEQYFGPGTRLTVT.

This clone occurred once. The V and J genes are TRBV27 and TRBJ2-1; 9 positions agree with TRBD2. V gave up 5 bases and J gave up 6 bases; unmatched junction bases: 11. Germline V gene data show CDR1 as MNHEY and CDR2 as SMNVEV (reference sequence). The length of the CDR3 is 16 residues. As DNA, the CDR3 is TGTGCCAGCAGTCTCCAGCTAGCGGGAATGAGCAATGAGCAGTTCTTC. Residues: CASSLQLAGMSNEQFF.

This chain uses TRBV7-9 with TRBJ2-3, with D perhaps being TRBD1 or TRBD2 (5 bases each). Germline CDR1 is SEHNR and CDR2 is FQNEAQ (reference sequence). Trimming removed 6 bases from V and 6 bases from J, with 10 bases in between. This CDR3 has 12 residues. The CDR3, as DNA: TGTGCCAGCAGTGGGGGTAGGGATACGCAGTATTTT. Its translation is CASSGGRDTQYF.

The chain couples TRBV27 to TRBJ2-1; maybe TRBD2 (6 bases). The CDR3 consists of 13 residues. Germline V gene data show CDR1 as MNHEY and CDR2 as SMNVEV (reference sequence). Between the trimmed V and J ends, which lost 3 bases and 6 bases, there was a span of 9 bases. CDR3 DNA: TGTGCCAGCAGTTTGGGACTGCCCAATGAGCAGTTCTTC. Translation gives CASSLGLPNEQFF.

CDR3 residues: CASSEFDSLSSNEKLFF. The DNA for the CDR3 is TGTGCCAGCAGTGAATTTGACAGCCTATCGAGTAATGAAAAACTGTTTTTT. The chain recombines TRBV25-1 with TRBJ1-4, with D perhaps TRBD1 (5 bases). V lost 1 base and J 4 bases, leaving 16 bases between the germline ends. Germline V gives CDR1 MGHDK, CDR2 SYGVNS. This CDR3 comprises 17 residues.

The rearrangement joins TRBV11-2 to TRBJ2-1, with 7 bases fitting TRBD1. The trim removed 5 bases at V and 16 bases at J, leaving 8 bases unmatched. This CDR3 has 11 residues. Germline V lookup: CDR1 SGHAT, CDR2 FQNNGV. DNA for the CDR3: TGTGCCAGCAGCCGCCTGGGGACAGTCTTCTTC. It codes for CASSRLGTVFF.

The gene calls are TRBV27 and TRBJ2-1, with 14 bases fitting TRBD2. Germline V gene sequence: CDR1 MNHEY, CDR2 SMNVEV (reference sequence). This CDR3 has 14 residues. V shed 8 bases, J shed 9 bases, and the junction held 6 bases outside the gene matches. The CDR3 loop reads CASATSGRDGEQFF. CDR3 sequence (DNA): TGTGCCAGCGCGACTAGCGGGAGGGACGGTGAGCAGTTCTTC.

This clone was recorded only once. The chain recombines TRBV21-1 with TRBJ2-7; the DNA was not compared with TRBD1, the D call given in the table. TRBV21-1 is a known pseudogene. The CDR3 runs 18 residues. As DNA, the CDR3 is TGTGCCAGCAACAGGGACAGGGAAGAGAAGCGGGAGAACTACGAGCAGTACTTC. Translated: CASNRDREEKRENYEQYF.

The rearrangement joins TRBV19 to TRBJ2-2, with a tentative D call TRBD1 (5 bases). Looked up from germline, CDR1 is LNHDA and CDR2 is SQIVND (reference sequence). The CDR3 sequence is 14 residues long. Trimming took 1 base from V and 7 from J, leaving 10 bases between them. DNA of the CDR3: TGTGCCAGTAGTATAGGGACATCAGTCGGGGAGCTGTTTTTT. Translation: CASSIGTSVGELFF.

CDR3: CAWIGLTGELFF. DNA for the CDR3: TGTGCCTGGATTGGACTAACCGGGGAGCTGTTTTTT. The chain carries TRBV30 and TRBJ2-2; TRBD2 might be the D (6 bases). The CDR3 totals 12 residues. The V end lost 4 bases, the J end lost 5 bases, and 8 bases lay between the germline ends. Germline V gene lookup returns CDR1 GTSNPN and CDR2 SVGIG (reference sequence).

Written as DNA, the CDR3 is TGTGCCAGCAGTGACCCTAATCCAGGGGCGCAGTATTTT. This translates into CASSDPNPGAQYF. The rearrangement joins TRBV9 to TRBJ2-3, with D tentatively TRBD1 (6 bases). Trimming shortened V by 5 bases and J by 10 bases, and 17 bases separated the two germline ends. Germline-derived CDR1 and CDR2 are SGDLS and YYNGEE. CDR3 length: 13 amino acids.

The chain's CDR3 is CASSRRVMAGLETQYF. The DNA for the CDR3 is TGTGCCAGCAGTCGCCGAGTCATGGCAGGGTTAGAGACCCAGTACTTC. The V call is TRBV27, the J call TRBJ2-5, with D perhaps matching TRBD1 (5 bases). Germline V gene data show CDR1 as MNHEY and CDR2 as SMNVEV (reference sequence). The V end was cut by 5 bases, the J end by 4 bases, with 20 bases between. The CDR3 has 16 residues.

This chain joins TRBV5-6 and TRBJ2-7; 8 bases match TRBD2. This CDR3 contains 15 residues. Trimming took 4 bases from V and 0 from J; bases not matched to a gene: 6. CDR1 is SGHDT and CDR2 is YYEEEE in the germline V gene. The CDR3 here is CASSPGLGFSYEQYF. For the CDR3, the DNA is TGTGCCAGCAGCCCGGGACTAGGGTTCTCCTACGAGCAGTACTTC.